The 25 T cell receptor beta chains presented below share a single source sample, sequenced in a study of prognosis after radiotherapy for stage I lung cancer. The genomic DNA TCR beta CDR3 region underwent two rounds of multiplex PCR. The first PCR round targeted every TRBV and TRBJ gene with specific primers. TCRdb reprocessed the multiplex PCR reads with MiXCR, giving one entry per CDR3 protein. The table records 59,000 or so distinct CDR3 sequences, 26% of them present only once. The source material was PBMCs, sampled before or after stereotactic body radiation therapy (not recorded which). All receptors come from a donor at least 50 years old with non-small cell lung cancer.

This clonotype was seen ten or more times. V gene TRBV20-1 combines with J gene TRBJ2-3, with a possible D match to TRBD2 (5 bases). There are 14 residues in the CDR3. Per the germline V gene, CDR1 is DFQATT and CDR2 is SNEGSKA (reference sequence). V lost 2 bases to trimming and J lost 6 bases, with 15 bases between them. CDR3 sequence reads: CSARRLGSRDTQYF. The CDR3 nucleotides are TGCAGTGCTAGACGGCTAGGGAGCAGGGATACGCAGTATTTT.

This clonotype appeared many times. This sequence joins TRBV6-2 or TRBV6-3 and TRBJ2-7; TRBD2 matches at 8 bases. Germline assignment: CDR1 MNHEY and CDR2 SVGEGT. V lost 6 bases, J lost 2 bases, and 6 bases stayed unmatched. This CDR3 is 14 amino acids long. CDR3 region: CASRPSGSAYEQYF. The DNA for the CDR3 is TGTGCCAGCAGACCGAGCGGGAGTGCCTACGAGCAGTACTTC.

On this clonotype: A single base is all that separates this from a far larger clone, so a read error is likely. V usage is TRBV6-1 and J usage is TRBJ1-6, with D possibly being TRBD1 (6 bases). The V gene's germline CDR1 is MNHNS and CDR2 SASEGT. The CDR3 has 16 amino acids. The CDR3 loop reads CATSQGSSSYNSHLHF. The DNA of the CDR3 is TGTGCCACCTCCCAGGGGTCGAGCTCCTATAATTCACACCTCCACTTT.

This clonotype was seen at least ten times. This chain uses TRBV11-3 with TRBJ1-2; 10 bases are a match to TRBD1. CDR3 size: 16 residues. The junction had 12 bases not matched to a gene; V was cut back by 5 bases and J by 6 bases. The germline V gene has CDR1 SGHNT and CDR2 YENEEA. Here the CDR3 DNA reads TGTGCCAGCAGCCGGAGCCCACGGACAGGGGGGGATGGCTACACCTTC. It codes for CASSRSPRTGGDGYTF. Filled out from reference TRBV11-3 and TRBJ1-2, the complete variable domain reads EAGVVQSPRYKIIEKKQPVAFWCNPISGHNTLYWYLQNLGQGPELLIRYENEEAVDDSQLPKDRFSAERLKGVDSTLKIQPAELGDSAVYLCASSRSPRTGGDGYTFGSGTRLTVV.

In this sample, this clonotype turned up many times. The chain joins TRBV12-3 or TRBV12-4 to TRBJ1-5; 9 positions match TRBD1. The CDR3 length is 14 residues. Germline trimming cut 6 bases from V and 8 bases from J; bases unmatched to any gene: 8. The CDR3 bases are TGTGCCAGCAGCCTGGGACAGGGAGGAAAGCCCCAGCATTTT. Amino acids: CASSLGQGGKPQHF.

This clonotype was seen only a few times. Being one base from a much bigger clone, this may be a read error. The chain combines TRBV6-2 or TRBV6-3 with TRBJ1-1, with D maybe TRBD1 (6 bases). The germline V gene encodes CDR1 MNHEY and CDR2 SVGEGT. CDR3 length: 16 residues. Trimming took 2 bases from V and 1 from J, leaving 14 bases between them. The CDR3 sequence is CASSYGNTGANTEAFF. DNA of the CDR3: TGTGCCAGCAGTTACGGTAACACGGGGGCGAACACTGAAGCTTTCTTT.

This clonotype was seen many times. The V call is TRBV5-5, the J call TRBJ1-2; 7 bases are a match to TRBD1. Germline lookup yields CDR1 SGHKS and CDR2 YYEKEE (reference sequence). This CDR3 spans 18 amino acids. V shed 4 bases and J 2 bases; nucleotides not matched to a gene: 17. The CDR3 loop is CASSRDPMTGKLNYGYTF. The CDR3 bases are TGTGCCAGCAGCCGGGACCCAATGACAGGGAAATTGAACTATGGCTACACCTTC.

About this clonotype: This probably arose from a read error, given a far larger clone one base away. V usage is TRBV6-2 or TRBV6-3 and J usage is TRBJ2-1; D may be TRBD1 or TRBD2 (5 bases each). The CDR3 loop spans 14 amino acids. Germline CDR1 reads MNHEY; CDR2 reads SVGEGT. The germline V and J ends were trimmed by 6 bases and 5 bases, with 14 bases remaining between them. The CDR3 bases are TGTGCCAGCAGCTTAGTGGGGACGAACAATGAGCAGTTCTTC. Translation: CASSLVGTNNEQFF.

Many counts were recorded for this clonotype. The gene calls are TRBV7-7 and TRBJ1-3; TRBD1 matches at 7 bases. The CDR3 is made up of 15 amino acids. CDR1 SSHAT and CDR2 FNYEAQ come from the germline V gene (reference sequence). The CDR3: CASERRTGGGNTIYF. CDR3 coding DNA: TGTGCTAGCGAGCGCCGGACAGGCGGTGGAAACACCATATATTTT.

In its sample, this clonotype was seen many times. V is TRBV6-1 and J is TRBJ2-3; the D is unclear. Germline lookup yields CDR1 MNHNS and CDR2 SASEGT. V was shortened by 5 bases and J by 0 bases, with 9 bases between the two germline ends. The CDR3 covers 14 residues. The CDR3 protein is CASSQDPSTDTQYF. The CDR3 nucleotides read TGTGCCAGCAGTCAGGATCCTAGCACAGATACGCAGTATTTT.

The sample holds many counts of this clonotype. V and J are TRBV7-2 and TRBJ2-6; TRBD1 is a possible D gene (7 bases). Germline V gene data show CDR1 as SGHTA and CDR2 as FQGNSA. The CDR3 consists of 19 residues. V lost 0 bases to trimming and J lost 4 bases, with 19 bases between them. CDR3 loop: CASSLAQGRSGSGANVLTF. The CDR3 coding sequence is TGTGCCAGCAGCTTAGCACAGGGGAGGTCCGGGTCGGGGGCCAACGTCCTGACTTTC.

This clonotype came up many times. V and J are TRBV7-2 and TRBJ1-4; maybe TRBD1 (5 bases). Per the germline V gene, CDR1 is SGHTA and CDR2 is FQGNSA. The CDR3 length is 13 residues. Deletions cut 1 base from V and 11 bases from J, with 11 bases between. The CDR3 nucleotides are TGTGCCAGCAGCTTAGGGAGGGGTGAGAAACTGTTTTTT. It translates to CASSLGRGEKLFF.

The rearrangement uses TRBV6-2 or TRBV6-3 and TRBJ1-5; 8 nucleotides line up with TRBD1. Germline V gene lookup returns CDR1 MNHEY and CDR2 SVGEGT. Trimming took 4 bases from V and 13 from J; bases not matched to a gene: 18. The CDR3 runs 16 residues. CDR3 nucleotide sequence: TGTGCCAGCAGTTCCCGGACAGGGCTAAGCAATCAGCATCAGCATTTT. Its protein product is CASSSRTGLSNQHQHF.

This clonotype was recorded many times. The chain carries TRBV4-1 and TRBJ2-2; D not certain. This CDR3 comprises 16 residues. The germline CDR1 and CDR2 sequences are MGHRA and YSYEKL. V lost 0 bases, J lost 2 bases, and 10 bases lay in between. DNA of the CDR3: TGCGCCAGCAGCCAAGATCTAAGCATAAACACCGGGGAGCTGTTTTTT. It is translated as CASSQDLSINTGELFF.

This clonotype has ten or more counts. This rearrangement joins TRBV30 to TRBJ2-7, with 11 bases that match TRBD2. Germline CDR1 is GTSNPN and CDR2 is SVGIG (reference sequence). Losses at the gene ends were 8 bases for V and 2 bases for J; bases not matched to a gene: 5. This CDR3 has 13 residues. The CDR3 bases are TGTGCCCCCTTAGCGGGGGGGCCCTACGAGCAGTACTTC. This sequence encodes CAPLAGGPYEQYF.

Points on this clonotype: This sequence may be a read error, since a much larger clone differs from it by one base. J is TRBJ1-6 and V is TRBV4-1, with unresolved D. This CDR3 comprises 13 residues. Looked up from germline, CDR1 is MGHRA and CDR2 is YSYEKL. In nucleotides, the CDR3 is TGCGCCAGCAGCCAGGCACTCGATTCACGCCTCCACTTT. It specifies CASSQALDSRLHF.

This clonotype was picked up many times. The chain carries TRBV9 and TRBJ1-2; 8 nucleotides align to TRBD1. The CDR3 consists of 13 residues. With 2 bases clipped from V and 7 bases from J, the junction kept 4 bases outside the gene matches. CDR1 SGDLS and CDR2 YYNGEE come from the germline V gene. CDR3 amino acids: CASSVDRGSGYTF. In nucleotides, the CDR3 is TGTGCCAGCAGCGTCGACAGGGGAAGTGGCTACACCTTC.

This clonotype appeared many times. The chain is built from TRBV6-1 and TRBJ1-2, with a tentative D call TRBD1 (5 bases). CDR3 size: 12 residues. CDR1 is MNHNS and CDR2 is SASEGT in the germline V gene. Trimming left V 5 bases short and J 8 bases short, with 12 bases between. CDR3 coding DNA: TGTGCCAGCAGTCCCCGGGCAGGGGGCTACACCTTC. Translating gives CASSPRAGGYTF.

This clonotype was counted at least ten times. The chain combines TRBV5-1 with TRBJ1-6; D remains unclear. The CDR3 totals 13 residues. The germline V gene has CDR1 SGHRS and CDR2 YFSETQ. Deletions cut 4 bases from V and 7 bases from J, with 9 bases between. The CDR3 here is CASSMSGNSPLHF. The CDR3 DNA is TGCGCCAGCAGCATGTCGGGGAATTCACCCCTCCACTTT.

This clonotype was picked up many times. For the CDR3, the DNA is TGTGCCAGCAGTCACCGACGGGGGCGCGAAGAAAAACTGTTTTTT. Translating gives CASSHRRGREEKLFF. This chain links TRBV12-3 or TRBV12-4 with TRBJ1-4; D may be TRBD1 (6 bases). V gave up 5 bases and J gave up 8 bases, with 18 bases separating them. This CDR3 has 15 residues.

The sample holds many counts of this clonotype. The V gene is TRBV7-9, the J gene TRBJ2-7; 16 bases map to TRBD2. Germline V CDR1 and CDR2: SEHNR, FQNEAQ (reference sequence). With V trimmed by 5 bases and J by 5 bases, 9 bases remained unmatched. The CDR3 is 17 residues long. CDR3 coding DNA: TGTGCCAGCAGCGCGGGACTAGCGGGGGGGCCCGGTGACGAGCAGTACTTC. Translation: CASSAGLAGGPGDEQYF.

This clonotype was counted ten times or more. V is TRBV27 and J is TRBJ2-3, with 11 bases identical to TRBD2. The J segment lost 1 base and the V segment lost 10 bases, leaving 4 bases of the junction unmatched. This CDR3 contains 14 residues. Germline CDR1 MNHEY, CDR2 SMNVEV (reference sequence). The CDR3 loop reads CATKTSGGTDTQYF. CDR3 sequence (DNA): TGTGCCACCAAGACTAGCGGGGGCACAGATACGCAGTATTTT.

The chain employs TRBV10-2 and TRBJ1-1; weak D call: TRBD1 (5 bases). Trimming stripped 5 bases from V and 7 bases from J, with 11 bases between. Germline CDR1 WSHSY, CDR2 SAAADI. The CDR3 totals 12 residues. CDR3: CASSYGGFEAFF. The CDR3 DNA is TGCGCCAGCAGTTACGGGGGGTTTGAAGCTTTCTTT.

The rearrangement uses TRBV25-1 and TRBJ2-5; TRBD2 matches at 8 bases. Trimming at V came to 5 bases and at J to 4 bases, leaving 9 bases not matched to a gene. CDR1 is MGHDK and CDR2 is SYGVNS in the germline V gene. CDR3 length: 15 amino acids. The CDR3 region is CASSIAGGRGETQYF. The CDR3 DNA sequence: TGTGCCAGCAGTATTGCGGGGGGCCGAGGAGAGACCCAGTACTTC. Variable domain in full (rest from reference TRBV25-1 and TRBJ2-5): EADIYQTPRYLVIGTGKKITLECSQTMGHDKMYWYQQDPGMELHLIHYSYGVNSTEKGDLSSESTVSRIRTEHFPLTLESARPSHTSQYLCASSIAGGRGETQYFGPGTRLLVL.

In regard to this clonotype: A much bigger clone sits one base away, suggesting this may be a read error. The chain links TRBV5-5 to TRBJ2-5; unclear D gene. Germline CDR1 and CDR2: SGHKS and YYEKEE (reference sequence). The CDR3 contains 15 residues. The CDR3 reads CASSRRVGLQETRYF. The CDR3 DNA sequence: TGTGCCAGCAGTCGTCGCGTGGGCTTACAAGAGACCCGGTACTTC. The variable domain in full, with the rest retrieved from reference TRBV5-5 and TRBJ2-5, is DAGVTQSPTHLIKTRGQQVTLRCSPISGHKSVSWYQQVLGQGPQFIFQYYEKEERGRGNFPDRFSARQFPNYSSELNVNALLLGDSALYLCASSRRVGLQETRYFGPGTRLLVL.